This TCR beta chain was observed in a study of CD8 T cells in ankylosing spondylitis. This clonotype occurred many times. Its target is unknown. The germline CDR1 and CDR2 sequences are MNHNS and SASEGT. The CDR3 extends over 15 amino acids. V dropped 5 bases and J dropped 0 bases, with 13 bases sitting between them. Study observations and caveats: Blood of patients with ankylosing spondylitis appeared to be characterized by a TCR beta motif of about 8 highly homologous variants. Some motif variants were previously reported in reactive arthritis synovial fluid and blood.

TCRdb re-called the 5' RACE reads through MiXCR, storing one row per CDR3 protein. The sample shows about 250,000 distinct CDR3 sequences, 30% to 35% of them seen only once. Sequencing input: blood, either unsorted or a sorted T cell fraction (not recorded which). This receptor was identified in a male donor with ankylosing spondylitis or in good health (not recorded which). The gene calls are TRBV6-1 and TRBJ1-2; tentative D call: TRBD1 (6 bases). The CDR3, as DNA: TGTGCCAGCAGTCCTCAAGGACAGCCTAACTATGGCTACACCTTC. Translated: CASSPQGQPNYGYTF.